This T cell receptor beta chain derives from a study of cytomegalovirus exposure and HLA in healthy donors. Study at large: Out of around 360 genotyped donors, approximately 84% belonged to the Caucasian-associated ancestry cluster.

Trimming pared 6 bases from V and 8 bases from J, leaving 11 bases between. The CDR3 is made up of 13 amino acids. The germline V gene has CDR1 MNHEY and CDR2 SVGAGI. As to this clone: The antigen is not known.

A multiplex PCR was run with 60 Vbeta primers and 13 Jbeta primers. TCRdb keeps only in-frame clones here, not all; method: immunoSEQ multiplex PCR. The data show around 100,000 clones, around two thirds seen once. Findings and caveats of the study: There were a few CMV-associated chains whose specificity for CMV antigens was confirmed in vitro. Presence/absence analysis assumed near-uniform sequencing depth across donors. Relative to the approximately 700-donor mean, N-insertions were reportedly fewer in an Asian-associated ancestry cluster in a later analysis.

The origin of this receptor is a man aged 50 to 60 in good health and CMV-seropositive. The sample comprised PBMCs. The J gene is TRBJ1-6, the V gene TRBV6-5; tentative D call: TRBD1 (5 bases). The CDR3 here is CASRETEYSPLHF. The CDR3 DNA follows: TGTGCCAGCAGAGAGACAGAGTATTCACCCCTCCACTTT.